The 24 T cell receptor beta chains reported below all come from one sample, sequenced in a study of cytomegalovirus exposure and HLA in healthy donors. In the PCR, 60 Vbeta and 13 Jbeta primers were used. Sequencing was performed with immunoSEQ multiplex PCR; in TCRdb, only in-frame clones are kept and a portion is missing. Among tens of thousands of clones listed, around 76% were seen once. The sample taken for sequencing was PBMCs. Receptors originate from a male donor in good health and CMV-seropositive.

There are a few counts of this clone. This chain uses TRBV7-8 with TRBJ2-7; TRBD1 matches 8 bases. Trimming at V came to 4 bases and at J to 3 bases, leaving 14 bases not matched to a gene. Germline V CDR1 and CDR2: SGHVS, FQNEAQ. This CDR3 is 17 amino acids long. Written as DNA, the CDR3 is TGTGCCAGCAGCTCCCGAAAACTCGGACAGGGTTACTACGAGCAGTACTTC. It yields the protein CASSSRKLGQGYYEQYF.

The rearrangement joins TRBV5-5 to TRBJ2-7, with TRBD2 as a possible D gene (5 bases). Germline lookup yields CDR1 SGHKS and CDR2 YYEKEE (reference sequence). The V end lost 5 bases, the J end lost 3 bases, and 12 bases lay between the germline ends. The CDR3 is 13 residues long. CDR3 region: CASRTVGDYEQYF. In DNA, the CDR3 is TGTGCCAGCAGAACGGTGGGAGACTACGAGCAGTACTTC. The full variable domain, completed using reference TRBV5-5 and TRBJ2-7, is DAGVTQSPTHLIKTRGQQVTLRCSPISGHKSVSWYQQVLGQGPQFIFQYYEKEERGRGNFPDRFSARQFPNYSSELNVNALLLGDSALYLCASRTVGDYEQYFGPGTRLTVT.

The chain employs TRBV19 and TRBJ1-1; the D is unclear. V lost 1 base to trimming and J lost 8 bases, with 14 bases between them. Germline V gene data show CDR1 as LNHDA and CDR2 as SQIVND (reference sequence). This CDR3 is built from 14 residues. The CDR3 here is CASSIAVGPTEAFF. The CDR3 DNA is TGTGCCAGTAGTATAGCGGTGGGCCCCACGGAAGCTTTCTTT.

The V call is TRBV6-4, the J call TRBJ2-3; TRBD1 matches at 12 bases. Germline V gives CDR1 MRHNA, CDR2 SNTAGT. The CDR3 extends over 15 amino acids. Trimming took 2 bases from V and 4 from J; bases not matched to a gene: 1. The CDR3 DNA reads TGTGCCAGCAGTGACGGGACAGGGGGCGCAGATACGCAGTATTTT. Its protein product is CASSDGTGGADTQYF.

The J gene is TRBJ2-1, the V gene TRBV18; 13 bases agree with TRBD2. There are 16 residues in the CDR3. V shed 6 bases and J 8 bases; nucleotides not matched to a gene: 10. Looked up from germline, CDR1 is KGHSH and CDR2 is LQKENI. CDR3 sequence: CASSRGLAGELYEQFF. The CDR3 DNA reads TGTGCCAGCTCGCGAGGACTAGCGGGAGAACTGTATGAGCAGTTCTTC.

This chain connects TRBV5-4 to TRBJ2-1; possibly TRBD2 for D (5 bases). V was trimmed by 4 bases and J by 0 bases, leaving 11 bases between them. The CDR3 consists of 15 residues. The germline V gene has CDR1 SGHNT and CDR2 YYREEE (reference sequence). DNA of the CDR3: TGTGCCAGCAGCCGGACTCCCTACTCCTACAATGAGCAGTTCTTC. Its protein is CASSRTPYSYNEQFF.

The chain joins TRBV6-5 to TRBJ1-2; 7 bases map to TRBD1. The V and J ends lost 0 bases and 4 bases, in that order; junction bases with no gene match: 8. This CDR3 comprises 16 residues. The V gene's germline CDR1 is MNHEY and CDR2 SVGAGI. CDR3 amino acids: CASSYSAGTATYGYTF. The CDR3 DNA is TGTGCCAGCAGTTACTCAGCCGGGACAGCGACCTATGGCTACACCTTC.

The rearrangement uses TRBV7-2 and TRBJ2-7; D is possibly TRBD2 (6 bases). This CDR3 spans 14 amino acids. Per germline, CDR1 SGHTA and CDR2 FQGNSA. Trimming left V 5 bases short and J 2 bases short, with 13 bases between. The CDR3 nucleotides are TGTGCCAGCAGCACCGACGGACTAACCTACGAGCAGTACTTC. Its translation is CASSTDGLTYEQYF.

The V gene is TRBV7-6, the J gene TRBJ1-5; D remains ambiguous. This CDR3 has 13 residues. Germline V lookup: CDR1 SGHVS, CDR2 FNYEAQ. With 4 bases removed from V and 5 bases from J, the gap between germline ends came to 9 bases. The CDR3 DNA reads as TGTGCCAGCAGCTCGGGGTTTCATCAGCCCCAGCATTTT. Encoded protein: CASSSGFHQPQHF. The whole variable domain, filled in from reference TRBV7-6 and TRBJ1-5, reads GAGVSQSPRYKVTKRGQDVALRCDPISGHVSLYWYRQALGQGPEFLTYFNYEAQQDKSGLPNDRFSAERPEGSISTLTIQRTEQRDSAMYRCASSSGFHQPQHFGDGTRLSIL.

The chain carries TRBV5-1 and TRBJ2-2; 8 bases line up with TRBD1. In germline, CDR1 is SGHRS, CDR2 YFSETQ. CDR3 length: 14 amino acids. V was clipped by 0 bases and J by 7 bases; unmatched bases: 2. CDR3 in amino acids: CASSLETGGGELFF. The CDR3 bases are TGCGCCAGCAGCTTGGAAACAGGGGGCGGGGAGCTGTTTTTT.

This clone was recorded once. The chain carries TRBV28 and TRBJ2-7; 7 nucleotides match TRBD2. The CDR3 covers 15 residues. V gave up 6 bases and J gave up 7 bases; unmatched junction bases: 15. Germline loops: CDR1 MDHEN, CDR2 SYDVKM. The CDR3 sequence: CASRERDGPVGEQYF. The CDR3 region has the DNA TGTGCCAGCAGGGAGCGGGACGGCCCCGTCGGGGAGCAGTACTTC.

CDR3 residues: CASSLGDTYNEQFF. In DNA, the CDR3 is TGCGCCAGCAGCTTGGGGGACACCTACAATGAGCAGTTCTTC. This chain uses TRBV5-1 with TRBJ2-1; D might be TRBD1 (6 bases). The CDR3 is 14 residues long. CDR1 and CDR2 (germline): SGHRS, YFSETQ. V was cut by 0 bases and J by 2 bases, with 6 bases left in between.

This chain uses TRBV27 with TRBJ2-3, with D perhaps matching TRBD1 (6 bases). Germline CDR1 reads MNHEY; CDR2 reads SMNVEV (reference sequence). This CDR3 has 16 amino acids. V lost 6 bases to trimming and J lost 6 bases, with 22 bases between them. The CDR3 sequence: CASRPAGTREGDTQYF. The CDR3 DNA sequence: TGTGCCAGCAGGCCGGCCGGGACAAGAGAAGGGGATACGCAGTATTTT.

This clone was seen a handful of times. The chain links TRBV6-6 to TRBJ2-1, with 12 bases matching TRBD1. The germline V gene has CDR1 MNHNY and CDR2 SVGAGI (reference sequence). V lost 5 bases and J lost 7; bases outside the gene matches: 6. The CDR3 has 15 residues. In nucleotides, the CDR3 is TGTGCCAGCAGTCTCGGGACAGGGGGCCGGAATGAGCAGTTCTTC. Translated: CASSLGTGGRNEQFF.

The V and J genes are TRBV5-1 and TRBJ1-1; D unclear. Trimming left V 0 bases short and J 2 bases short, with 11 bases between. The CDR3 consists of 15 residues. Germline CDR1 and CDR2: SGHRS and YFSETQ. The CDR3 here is CASSLAPGINTEAFF. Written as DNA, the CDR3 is TGCGCCAGCAGCTTGGCCCCGGGTATAAACACTGAAGCTTTCTTT. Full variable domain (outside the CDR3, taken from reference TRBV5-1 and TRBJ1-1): KAGVTQTPRYLIKTRGQQVTLSCSPISGHRSVSWYQQTPGQGLQFLFEYFSETQRNKGNFPGRFSGRQFSNSRSEMNVSTLELGDSALYLCASSLAPGINTEAFFGQGTRLTVV.

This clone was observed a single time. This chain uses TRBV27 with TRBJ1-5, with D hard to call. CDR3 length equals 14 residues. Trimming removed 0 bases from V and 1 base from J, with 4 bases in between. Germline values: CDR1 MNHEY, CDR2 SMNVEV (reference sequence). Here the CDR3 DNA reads TGTGCCAGCAGTTTATCGGCCAGCAATCAGCCCCAGCATTTT. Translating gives CASSLSASNQPQHF.

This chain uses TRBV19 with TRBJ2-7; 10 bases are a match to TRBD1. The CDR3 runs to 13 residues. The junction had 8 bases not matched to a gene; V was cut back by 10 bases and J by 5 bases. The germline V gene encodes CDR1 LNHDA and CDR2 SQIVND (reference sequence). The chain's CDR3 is CATGDRGLDEQYF. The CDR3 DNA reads TGTGCCACCGGAGACAGGGGGCTCGACGAGCAGTACTTC.

The CDR3 sequence: CASSYRTGTGIASGSNEQYF. The DNA of the CDR3 is TGCGCCAGCAGCTATAGGACCGGGACAGGGATCGCTAGCGGGAGCAACGAGCAGTACTTC. The chain is built from TRBV5-1 and TRBJ2-7; possible D gene TRBD2, 10 bases. Germline V gives CDR1 SGHRS, CDR2 YFSETQ. With 3 bases removed from V and 5 bases from J, the gap between germline ends came to 33 bases. This CDR3 contains 20 residues.

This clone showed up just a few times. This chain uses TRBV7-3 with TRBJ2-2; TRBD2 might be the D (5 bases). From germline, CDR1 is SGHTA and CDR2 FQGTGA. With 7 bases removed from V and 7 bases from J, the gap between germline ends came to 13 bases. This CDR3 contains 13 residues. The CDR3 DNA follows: TGTGCCAGCACCCAATACGGGATCGGGGAGCTGTTTTTT. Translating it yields CASTQYGIGELFF.

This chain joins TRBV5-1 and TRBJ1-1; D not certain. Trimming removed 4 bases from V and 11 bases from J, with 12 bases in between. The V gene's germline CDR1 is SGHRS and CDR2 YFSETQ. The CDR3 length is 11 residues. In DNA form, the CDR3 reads TGCGCCAGCAGCGCGGGAGGATGGGCTTTCTTT. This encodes CASSAGGWAFF.

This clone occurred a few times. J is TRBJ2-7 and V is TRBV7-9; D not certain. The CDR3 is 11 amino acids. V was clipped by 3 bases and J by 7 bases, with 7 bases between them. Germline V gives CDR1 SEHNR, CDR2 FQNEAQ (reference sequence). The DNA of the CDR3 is TGTGCCAGCAGCTTGTGGCATGAGCAGTACTTC. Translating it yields CASSLWHEQYF.

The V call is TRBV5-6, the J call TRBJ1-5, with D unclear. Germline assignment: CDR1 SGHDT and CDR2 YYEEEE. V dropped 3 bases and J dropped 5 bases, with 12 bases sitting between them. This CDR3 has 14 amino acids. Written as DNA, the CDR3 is TGTGCCAGCAGCTGGCAGAGGCAGTATCAGCCCCAGCATTTT. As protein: CASSWQRQYQPQHF.

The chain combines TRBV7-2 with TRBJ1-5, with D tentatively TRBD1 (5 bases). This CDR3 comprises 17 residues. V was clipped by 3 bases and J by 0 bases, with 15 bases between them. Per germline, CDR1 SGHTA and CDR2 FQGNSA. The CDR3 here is CASSFPTAGHSNQPQHF. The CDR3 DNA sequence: TGTGCCAGCAGCTTCCCCACTGCGGGGCATAGCAATCAGCCCCAGCATTTT.

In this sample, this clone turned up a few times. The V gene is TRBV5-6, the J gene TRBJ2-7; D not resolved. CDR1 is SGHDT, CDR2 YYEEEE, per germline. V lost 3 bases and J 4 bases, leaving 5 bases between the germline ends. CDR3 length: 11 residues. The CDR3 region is CASSSLYEQYF. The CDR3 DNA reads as TGTGCCAGCAGCTCTTTATACGAGCAGTACTTC.